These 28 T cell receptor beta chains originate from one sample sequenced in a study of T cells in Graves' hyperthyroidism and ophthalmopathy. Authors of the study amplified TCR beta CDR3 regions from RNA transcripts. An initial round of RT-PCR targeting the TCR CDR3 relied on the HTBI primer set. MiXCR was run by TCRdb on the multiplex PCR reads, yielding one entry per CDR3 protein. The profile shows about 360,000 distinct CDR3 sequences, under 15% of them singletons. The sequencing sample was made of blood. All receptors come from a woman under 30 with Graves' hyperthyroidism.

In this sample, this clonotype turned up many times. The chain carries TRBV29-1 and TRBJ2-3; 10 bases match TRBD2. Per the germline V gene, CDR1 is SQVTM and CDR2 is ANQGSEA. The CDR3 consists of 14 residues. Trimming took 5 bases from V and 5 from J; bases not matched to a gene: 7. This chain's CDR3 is CSVSSGRAGDTQYF. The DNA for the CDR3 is TGCAGCGTTTCCAGCGGGAGGGCCGGAGATACGCAGTATTTT.

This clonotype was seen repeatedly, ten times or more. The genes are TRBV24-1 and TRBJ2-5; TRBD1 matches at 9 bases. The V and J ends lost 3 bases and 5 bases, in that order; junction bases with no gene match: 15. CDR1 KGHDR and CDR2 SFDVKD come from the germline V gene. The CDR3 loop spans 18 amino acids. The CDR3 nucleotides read TGTGCCACCAGTGATCGCGGCGCCGGGACAGGGCTTGCGGAGACCCAGTACTTC. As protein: CATSDRGAGTGLAETQYF.

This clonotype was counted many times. CDR3 sequence reads: CALQGGEFQPQHF. DNA for the CDR3: TGTGCCTTACAGGGCGGGGAATTTCAGCCCCAGCATTTT. This chain joins TRBV28 and TRBJ1-5; D possibly corresponds to TRBD1 (6 bases). The CDR3 is 13 residues long. Trimming pared 11 bases from V and 6 bases from J, leaving 17 bases between. Germline CDR1 is MDHEN and CDR2 is SYDVKM. Supplemented by reference TRBV28 and TRBJ1-5, the full variable domain reads DVKVTQSSRYLVKRTGEKVFLECVQDMDHENMFWYRQDPGLGLRLIYFSYDVKMKEKGDIPEGYSVSREKKERFSLILESASTNQTSMYLCALQGGEFQPQHFGDGTRLSIL.

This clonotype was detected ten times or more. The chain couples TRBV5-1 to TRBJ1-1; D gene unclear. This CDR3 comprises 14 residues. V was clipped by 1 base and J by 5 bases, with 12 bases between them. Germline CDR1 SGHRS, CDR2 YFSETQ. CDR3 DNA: TGCGCCAGCAGCTTGACCACGACTGGGACTGAAGCTTTCTTT. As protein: CASSLTTTGTEAFF.

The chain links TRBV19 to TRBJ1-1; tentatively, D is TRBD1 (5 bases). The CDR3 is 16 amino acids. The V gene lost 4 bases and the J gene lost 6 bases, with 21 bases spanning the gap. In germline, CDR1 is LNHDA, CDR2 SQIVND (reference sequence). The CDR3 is CASSKNLDSGGAEAFF. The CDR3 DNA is TGTGCCAGTAGTAAGAACCTCGATAGCGGGGGGGCTGAAGCTTTCTTT.

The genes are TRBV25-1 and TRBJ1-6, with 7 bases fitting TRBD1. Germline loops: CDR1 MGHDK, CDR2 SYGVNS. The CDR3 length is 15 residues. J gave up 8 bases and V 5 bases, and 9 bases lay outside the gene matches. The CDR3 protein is CASSQPRGPDSPLHF. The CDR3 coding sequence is TGTGCCAGCAGTCAACCAAGGGGGCCTGATTCACCCCTCCACTTT.

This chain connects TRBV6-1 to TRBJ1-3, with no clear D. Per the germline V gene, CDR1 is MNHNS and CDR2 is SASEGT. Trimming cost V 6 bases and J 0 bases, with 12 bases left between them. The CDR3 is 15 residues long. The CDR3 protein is CASRPGLFSGNTIYF. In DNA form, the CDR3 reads TGTGCCAGCAGGCCAGGACTGTTCTCTGGAAACACCATATATTTT.

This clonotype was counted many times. The DNA for the CDR3 is TGTGCCAGCAGCTTCGGGACAGTGGAAGAGCAGTACTTC. Translating gives CASSFGTVEEQYF. The chain links TRBV5-6 to TRBJ2-7, with 7 positions matching TRBD1. Losses at the gene ends were 2 bases for V and 7 bases for J; bases not matched to a gene: 6. The CDR3 is made up of 13 amino acids. CDR1 and CDR2 from the germline V gene are SGHDT and YYEEEE.

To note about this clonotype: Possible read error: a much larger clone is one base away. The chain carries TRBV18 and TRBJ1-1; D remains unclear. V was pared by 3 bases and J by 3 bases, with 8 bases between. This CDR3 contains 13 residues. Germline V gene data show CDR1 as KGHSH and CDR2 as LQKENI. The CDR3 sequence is CASSPSQYTEAFF. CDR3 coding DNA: TGTGCCAGCTCACCGAGTCAGTACACTGAAGCTTTCTTT.

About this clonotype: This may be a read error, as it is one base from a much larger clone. The CDR3 spells CASSQDDYVSSQGEQYF. CDR3 DNA: TGCGCCAGCAGCCAAGACGACTACGTGTCGTCGCAGGGTGAGCAGTACTTC. The rearrangement links TRBV4-1 to TRBJ2-7; the D gene could be TRBD1 or TRBD2 (5 bases each). Germline loops: CDR1 MGHRA, CDR2 YSYEKL. CDR3 length: 17 residues. Trimming took off 0 bases at V and 7 bases at J, with 22 bases between the two ends.

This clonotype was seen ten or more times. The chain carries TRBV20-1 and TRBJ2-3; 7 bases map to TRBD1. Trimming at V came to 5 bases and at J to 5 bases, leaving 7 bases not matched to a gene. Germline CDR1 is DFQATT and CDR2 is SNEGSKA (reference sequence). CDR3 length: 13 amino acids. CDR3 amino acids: CSAVQGTGDTQYF. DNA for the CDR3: TGCAGTGCTGTACAGGGGACGGGAGATACGCAGTATTTT.

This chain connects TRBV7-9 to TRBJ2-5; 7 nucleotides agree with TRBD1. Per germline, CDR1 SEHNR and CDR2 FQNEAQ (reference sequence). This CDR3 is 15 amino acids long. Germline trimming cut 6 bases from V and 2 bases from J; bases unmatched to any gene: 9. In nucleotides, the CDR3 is TGTGCCAGCAGTGAGCAAAGGGGGCGGCAAGAGACCCAGTACTTC. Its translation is CASSEQRGRQETQYF. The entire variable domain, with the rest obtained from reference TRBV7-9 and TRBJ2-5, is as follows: DTGVSQNPRHKITKRGQNVTFRCDPISEHNRLYWYRQTLGQGPEFLTYFQNEAQLEKSRLLSDRFSAERPKGSFSTLEIQRTEQGDSAMYLCASSEQRGRQETQYFGPGTRLLVL.

The CDR3 loop reads CASSPFASGRSGEQYF. The CDR3, as DNA: TGCGCCAGCAGCCCCTTTGCCAGCGGGAGATCGGGGGAGCAGTACTTC. V gene TRBV5-1 combines with J gene TRBJ2-7, with 8 bases fitting TRBD2. The CDR3 extends over 16 amino acids. V trimming: 4 bases; J trimming: 7 bases; junction bases outside the gene matches: 16. Germline lookup yields CDR1 SGHRS and CDR2 YFSETQ.

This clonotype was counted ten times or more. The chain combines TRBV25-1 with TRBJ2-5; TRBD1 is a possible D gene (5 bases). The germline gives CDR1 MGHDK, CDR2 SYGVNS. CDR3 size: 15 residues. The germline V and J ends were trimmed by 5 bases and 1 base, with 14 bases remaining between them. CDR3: CASSRSRVSQETQYF. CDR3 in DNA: TGTGCCAGCAGTCGATCCAGGGTTAGCCAAGAGACCCAGTACTTC.

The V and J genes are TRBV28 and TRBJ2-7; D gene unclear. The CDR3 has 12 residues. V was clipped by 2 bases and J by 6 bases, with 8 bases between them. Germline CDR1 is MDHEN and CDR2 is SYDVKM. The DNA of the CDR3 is TGTGCCAGCAGTTTAATAGTTGGCGAGCAGTACTTC. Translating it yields CASSLIVGEQYF.

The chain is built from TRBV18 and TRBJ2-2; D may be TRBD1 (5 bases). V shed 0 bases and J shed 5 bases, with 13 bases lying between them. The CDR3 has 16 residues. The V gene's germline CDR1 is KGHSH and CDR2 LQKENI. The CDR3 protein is CASSPPNSRATGELFF. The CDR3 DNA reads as TGTGCCAGCTCACCACCGAATTCCAGGGCTACCGGGGAGCTGTTTTTT. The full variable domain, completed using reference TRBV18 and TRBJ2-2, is NAGVMQNPRHLVRRRGQEARLRCSPMKGHSHVYWYRQLPEEGLKFMVYLQKENIIDESGMPKERFSAEFPKEGPSILRIQQVVRGDSAAYFCASSPPNSRATGELFFGEGSRLTVL.

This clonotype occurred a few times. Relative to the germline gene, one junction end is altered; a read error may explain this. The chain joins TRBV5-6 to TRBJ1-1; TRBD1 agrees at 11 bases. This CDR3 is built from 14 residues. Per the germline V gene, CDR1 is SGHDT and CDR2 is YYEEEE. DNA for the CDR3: TGTGCCAGCAGTTTGGACAGGGGGCAGGCTGAAGCTTTCTTT. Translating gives CASSLDRGQAEAFF.

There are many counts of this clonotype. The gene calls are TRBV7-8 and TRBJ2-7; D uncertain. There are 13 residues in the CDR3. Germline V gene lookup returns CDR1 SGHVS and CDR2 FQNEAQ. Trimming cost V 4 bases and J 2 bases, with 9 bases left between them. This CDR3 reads CASSSSGPYEQYF. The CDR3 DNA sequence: TGTGCCAGCAGCTCTTCAGGTCCCTACGAGCAGTACTTC.

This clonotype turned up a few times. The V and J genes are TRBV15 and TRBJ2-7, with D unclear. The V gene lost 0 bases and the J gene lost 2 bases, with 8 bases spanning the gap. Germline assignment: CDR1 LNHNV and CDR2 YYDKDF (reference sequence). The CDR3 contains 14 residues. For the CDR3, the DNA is TGTGCCACCAGCAGAGAAAACCCTCCCTACGAGCAGTACTTC. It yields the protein CATSRENPPYEQYF.

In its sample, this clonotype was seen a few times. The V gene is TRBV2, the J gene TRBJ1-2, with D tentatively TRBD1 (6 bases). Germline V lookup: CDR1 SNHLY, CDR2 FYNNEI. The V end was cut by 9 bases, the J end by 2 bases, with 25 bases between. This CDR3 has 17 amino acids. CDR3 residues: CARESQGGDITNYGYTF. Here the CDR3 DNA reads TGTGCCAGAGAAAGCCAGGGAGGGGACATTACCAACTATGGCTACACCTTC.

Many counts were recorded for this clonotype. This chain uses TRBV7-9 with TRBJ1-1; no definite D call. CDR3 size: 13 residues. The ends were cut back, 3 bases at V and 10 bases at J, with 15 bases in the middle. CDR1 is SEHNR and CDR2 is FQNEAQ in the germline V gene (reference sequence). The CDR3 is CASSFPQPEGAFF. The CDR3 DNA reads TGTGCCAGCAGCTTCCCCCAACCCGAGGGAGCTTTCTTT. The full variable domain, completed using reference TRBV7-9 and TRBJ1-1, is DTGVSQNPRHKITKRGQNVTFRCDPISEHNRLYWYRQTLGQGPEFLTYFQNEAQLEKSRLLSDRFSAERPKGSFSTLEIQRTEQGDSAMYLCASSFPQPEGAFFGQGTRLTVV.

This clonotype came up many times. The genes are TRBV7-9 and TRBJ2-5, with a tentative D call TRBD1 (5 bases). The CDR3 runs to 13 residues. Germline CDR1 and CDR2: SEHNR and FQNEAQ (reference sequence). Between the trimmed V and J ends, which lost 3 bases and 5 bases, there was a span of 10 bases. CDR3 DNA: TGTGCCAGCAGCTTCTCAGGGTACGAGACCCAGTACTTC. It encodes CASSFSGYETQYF. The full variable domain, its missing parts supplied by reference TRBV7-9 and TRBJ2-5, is DTGVSQNPRHKITKRGQNVTFRCDPISEHNRLYWYRQTLGQGPEFLTYFQNEAQLEKSRLLSDRFSAERPKGSFSTLEIQRTEQGDSAMYLCASSFSGYETQYFGPGTRLLVL.

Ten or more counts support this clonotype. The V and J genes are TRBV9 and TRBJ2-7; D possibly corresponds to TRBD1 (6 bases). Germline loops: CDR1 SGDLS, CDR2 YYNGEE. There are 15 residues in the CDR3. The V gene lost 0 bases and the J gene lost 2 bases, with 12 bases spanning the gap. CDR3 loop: CASSVGGQGAYEQYF. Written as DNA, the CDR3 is TGTGCCAGCAGCGTAGGGGGGCAGGGAGCCTACGAGCAGTACTTC. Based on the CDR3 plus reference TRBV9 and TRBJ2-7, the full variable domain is DSGVTQTPKHLITATGQRVTLRCSPRSGDLSVYWYQQSLDQGLQFLIQYYNGEERAKGNILERFSAQQFPDLHSELNLSSLELGDSALYFCASSVGGQGAYEQYFGPGTRLTVT.

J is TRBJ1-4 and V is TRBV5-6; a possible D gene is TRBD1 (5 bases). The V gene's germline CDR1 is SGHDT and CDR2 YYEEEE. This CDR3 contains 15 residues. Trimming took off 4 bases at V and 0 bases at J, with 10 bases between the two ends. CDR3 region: CASSRGGSTNEKLFF. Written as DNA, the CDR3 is TGTGCCAGCAGCCGCGGGGGATCAACTAATGAAAAACTGTTTTTT.

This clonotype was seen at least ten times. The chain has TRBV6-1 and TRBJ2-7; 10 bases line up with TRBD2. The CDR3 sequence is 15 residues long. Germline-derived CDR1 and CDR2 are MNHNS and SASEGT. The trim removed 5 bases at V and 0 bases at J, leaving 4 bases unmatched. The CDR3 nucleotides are TGTGCCAGCAGTTTCTCTAGCGGGAGCTCCTACGAGCAGTACTTC. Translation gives CASSFSSGSSYEQYF.

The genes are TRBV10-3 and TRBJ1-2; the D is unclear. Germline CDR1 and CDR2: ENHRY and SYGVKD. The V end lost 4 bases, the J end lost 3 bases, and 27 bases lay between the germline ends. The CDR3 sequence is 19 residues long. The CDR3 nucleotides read TGTGCCATCAGTGGGGGATCGACCCGTCAGCTTAGGGCGGACTATGGCTACACCTTC. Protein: CAISGGSTRQLRADYGYTF.

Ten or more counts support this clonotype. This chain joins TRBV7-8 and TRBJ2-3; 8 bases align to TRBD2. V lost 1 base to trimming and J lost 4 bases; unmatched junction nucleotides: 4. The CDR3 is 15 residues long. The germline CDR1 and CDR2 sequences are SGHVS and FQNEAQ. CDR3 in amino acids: CASSLGGLGADTQYF. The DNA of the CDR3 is TGTGCCAGCAGCTTAGGGGGACTAGGAGCAGATACGCAGTATTTT.

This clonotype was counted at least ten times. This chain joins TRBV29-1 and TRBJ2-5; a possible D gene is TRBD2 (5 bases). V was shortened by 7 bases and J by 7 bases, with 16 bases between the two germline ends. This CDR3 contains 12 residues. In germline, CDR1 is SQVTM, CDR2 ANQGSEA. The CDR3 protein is CSALQAAGTQYF. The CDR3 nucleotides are TGCAGCGCCCTGCAGGCTGCGGGGACCCAGTACTTC.